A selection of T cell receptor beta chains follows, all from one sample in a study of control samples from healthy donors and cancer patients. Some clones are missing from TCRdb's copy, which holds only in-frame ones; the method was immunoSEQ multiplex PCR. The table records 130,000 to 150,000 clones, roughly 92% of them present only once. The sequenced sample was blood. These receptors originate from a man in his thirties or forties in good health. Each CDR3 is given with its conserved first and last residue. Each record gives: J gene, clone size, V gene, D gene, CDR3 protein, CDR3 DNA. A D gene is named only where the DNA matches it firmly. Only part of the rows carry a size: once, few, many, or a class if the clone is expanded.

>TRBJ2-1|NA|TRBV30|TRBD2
CAWTHRAGVSYNEQFF
TGTGCCTGGACCCATAGAGCGGGAGTCTCCTACAATGAGCAGTTCTTC
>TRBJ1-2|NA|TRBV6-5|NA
CASSVTGTLYGYTF
TGTGCCAGCAGCGTTACAGGGACCTTATATGGCTACACCTTC
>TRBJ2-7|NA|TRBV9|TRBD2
CASSVLAGGEQYF
TGTGCCAGCAGCGTACTAGCGGGAGGCGAGCAGTACTTC
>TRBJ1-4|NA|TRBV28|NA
CASSLYPPGAYGEKLFF
TGTGCCAGCAGTTTATATCCCCCAGGGGCGTATGGTGAAAAACTGTTTTTT
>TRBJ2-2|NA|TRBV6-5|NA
CASSYSSGGELFF
TGTGCCAGCAGTTACTCTTCCGGCGGGGAGCTGTTTTTT
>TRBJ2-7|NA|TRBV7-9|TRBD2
CASSLGGSGLTYYEQYF
TGTGCCAGCAGCTTAGGTGGTTCGGGACTAACCTACTACGAGCAGTACTTC
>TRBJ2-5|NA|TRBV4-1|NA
CASSQWSGGDATQYF
TGCGCCAGCAGCCAATGGTCTGGAGGTGATGCGACCCAGTACTTC
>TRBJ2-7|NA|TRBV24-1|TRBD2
CATSDGSGRSYEQYF
TGTGCCACCAGTGATGGAAGCGGGAGGAGTTACGAGCAGTACTTC
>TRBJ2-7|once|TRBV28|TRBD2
CASSSLAGVLYEQYF
TGTGCCAGCAGTTCCTTAGCGGGAGTACTCTACGAGCAGTACTTC
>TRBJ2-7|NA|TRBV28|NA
CASIGQSPLQEEQYF
TGTGCCAGCATTGGACAGAGCCCTTTGCAGGAAGAGCAGTACTTC
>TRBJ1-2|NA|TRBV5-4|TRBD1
CASSLVAGGGYGYTF
TGTGCCAGCAGCTTGGTGGCAGGGGGTGGGTATGGCTACACCTTC
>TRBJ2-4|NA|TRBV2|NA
CASSTGNRAKNIQYF
TGTGCCAGCAGTACAGGGAATAGGGCCAAAAACATTCAGTACTTC
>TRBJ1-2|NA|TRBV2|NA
CASSVGLNYGYTF
TGTGCCAGCAGTGTAGGATTGAACTATGGCTACACCTTC
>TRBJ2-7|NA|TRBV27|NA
CASSLQGPVSYEQYF
TGTGCCAGCAGTTTACAGGGGCCCGTCTCCTACGAGCAGTACTTC
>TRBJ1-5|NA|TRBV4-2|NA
CASSQVWDISQPQHF
TGTGCCAGCAGCCAAGTCTGGGACATCAGTCAGCCCCAGCATTTT
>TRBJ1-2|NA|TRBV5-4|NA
CASSVPGPSSTANYGYTF
TGTGCCAGCAGCGTGCCGGGCCCCAGTTCCACCGCTAACTATGGCTACACCTTC
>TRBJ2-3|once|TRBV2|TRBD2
CASSLGLAGVDTQYF
TGTGCCAGCAGCCTCGGACTAGCGGGAGTCGATACGCAGTATTTT
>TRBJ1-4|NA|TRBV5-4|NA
CASKGGLHQNEKLFF
TGTGCCAGTAAAGGGGGGCTTCACCAGAATGAAAAACTGTTTTTT
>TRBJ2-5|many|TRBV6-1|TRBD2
CASSETSGSIRQETQYF
TGTGCCAGCAGTGAAACTAGCGGGAGCATTCGTCAAGAGACCCAGTACTTC
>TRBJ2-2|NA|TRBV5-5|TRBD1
CASSSQGALTGELFF
TGTGCCAGCAGCTCACAGGGGGCGTTGACCGGGGAGCTGTTTTTT
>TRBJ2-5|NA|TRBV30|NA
CAWSDGLRDEKTQYF
TGTGCCTGGAGTGACGGGTTGCGGGATGAGAAGACCCAGTACTTC
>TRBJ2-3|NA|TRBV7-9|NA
CASSFDGGTDTQYF
TGTGCCAGCAGCTTCGACGGTGGTACAGATACGCAGTATTTT
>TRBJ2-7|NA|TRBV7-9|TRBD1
CASSLRVGQGVDEQYF
TGTGCCAGCAGCTTACGTGTGGGACAGGGCGTCGACGAGCAGTACTTC
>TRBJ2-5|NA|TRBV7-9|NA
CASSLYDYQETQYF
TGTGCCAGCAGCTTATATGACTACCAAGAGACCCAGTACTTC
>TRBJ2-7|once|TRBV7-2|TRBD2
CASSLTSGILGYEQYF
TGTGCCAGCAGCTTGACTAGCGGGATATTAGGGTACGAGCAGTACTTC
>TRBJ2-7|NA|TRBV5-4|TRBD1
CASSSGTGGFYEQYF
TGTGCCAGCAGCTCAGGGACAGGGGGTTTCTACGAGCAGTACTTC
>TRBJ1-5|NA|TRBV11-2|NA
CASSLMGGGGPQHF
TGTGCCAGCAGCTTAATGGGAGGGGGGGGTCCCCAGCATTTT
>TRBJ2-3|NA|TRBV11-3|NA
CASSYQRRKDTQYF
TGTGCCAGCAGCTATCAGAGAAGGAAGGATACGCAGTATTTT
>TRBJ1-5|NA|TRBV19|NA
CASSGAGHHSNQPQHF
TGTGCCAGTAGTGGCGCAGGGCACCATAGCAATCAGCCCCAGCATTTT
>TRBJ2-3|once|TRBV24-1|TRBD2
CATSDLGAGRDTQYF
TGTGCCACCAGTGATTTAGGAGCGGGAAGGGATACGCAGTATTTT
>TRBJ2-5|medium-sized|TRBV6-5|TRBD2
CASDTGVGGETQYF
TGTGCCAGCGATACGGGAGTCGGGGGGGAGACCCAGTACTTC
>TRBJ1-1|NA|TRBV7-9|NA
CASSHRDLEAFF
TGTGCCAGCAGCCACAGGGATCTCGAAGCTTTCTTT
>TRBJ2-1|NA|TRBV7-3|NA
CASSLTSSGNEQFF
TGTGCCAGCAGCTTAACAAGTTCCGGGAATGAGCAGTTCTTC
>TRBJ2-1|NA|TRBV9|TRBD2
CASSPRLAGRDEQFF
TGTGCCAGCAGCCCCCGGCTAGCGGGACGGGATGAGCAGTTCTTC
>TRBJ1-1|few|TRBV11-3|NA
CASSLGMNTEAFF
TGTGCCAGCAGCTTAGGTATGAACACTGAAGCTTTCTTT
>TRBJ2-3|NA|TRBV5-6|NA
CASSPIAVSRSTDTQYF
TGTGCCAGCAGTCCCATAGCGGTTTCCCGAAGCACAGATACGCAGTATTTT
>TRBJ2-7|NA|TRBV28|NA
CASRQDGGYEQYF
TGTGCCAGCAGACAGGACGGTGGCTACGAGCAGTACTTC
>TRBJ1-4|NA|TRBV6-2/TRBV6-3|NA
CASSPILGANEKLFF
TGTGCCAGCAGTCCCATCTTGGGGGCGAATGAAAAACTGTTTTTT
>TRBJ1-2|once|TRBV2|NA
CASSEDLGIYGYTF
TGTGCCAGCAGTGAAGATTTAGGGATCTATGGCTACACCTTC
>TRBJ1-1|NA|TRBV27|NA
CASTERQNTEAFF
TGTGCCAGCACCGAACGCCAGAACACTGAAGCTTTCTTT
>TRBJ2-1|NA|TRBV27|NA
CASSLTASNEQFF
TGTGCCAGCAGTTTAACAGCGTCCAATGAGCAGTTCTTC
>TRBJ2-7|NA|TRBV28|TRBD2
CASRLAGGGEQYF
TGTGCCAGCAGACTAGCGGGAGGTGGCGAGCAGTACTTC
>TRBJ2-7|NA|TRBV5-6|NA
CASSLNRAYEQYF
TGTGCCAGCAGCTTGAACAGAGCCTACGAGCAGTACTTC
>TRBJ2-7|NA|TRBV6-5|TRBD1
CASYPTGKRYEQYF
TGTGCCAGCTACCCGACAGGGAAAAGGTACGAGCAGTACTTC
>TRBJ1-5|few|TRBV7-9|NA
CASSFNQGSGGNQPQHF
TGTGCCAGCAGCTTTAATCAGGGGTCTGGCGGAAATCAGCCCCAGCATTTT
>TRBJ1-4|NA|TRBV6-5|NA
CASSPRVGEKLFF
TGTGCCAGCAGTCCCAGGGTCGGGGAAAAACTGTTTTTT